The next 23 T cell receptor beta chains were all read from a single sample in a study of glioma-infiltrating T cells. Amplification of TCR alpha and beta CDR3 regions from RNA used iRepertoire nested multiplex PCR. TCRdb re-called the multiplex PCR reads through MiXCR, storing one row per CDR3 protein. Among around 390,000 distinct CDR3 sequences, about 40% were seen once, and the ten largest hold around 12%. Sample: glioma tissue, nonneoplastic brain tissue, or PBMCs (not recorded which). These receptors were obtained from a human donor with low-grade glioma or glioblastoma, undergoing nonglioma brain surgery, or in good health (not recorded which).

This clonotype occurred many times. Compared with germline, one end of the junction differs, possibly owing to a read error. This chain uses TRBV15 with TRBJ2-2; maybe TRBD2 (6 bases). Germline CDR1 and CDR2: LNHNV and YYDKDF (reference sequence). CDR3 length equals 16 residues. This CDR3 reads CATSRDRLDDTGELFF. In nucleotides, the CDR3 is TGTGCCACCAGCAGAGATCGACTAGACGACACCGGGGAGCTATTTTTT.

The V and J genes are TRBV11-2 and TRBJ2-7; D is unclear. V gave up 0 bases and J gave up 3 bases, with 9 bases separating them. CDR1 and CDR2 (germline): SGHAT, FQNNGV. CDR3 length equals 14 residues. CDR3 protein: CASSLEDLVYEQYF. CDR3 bases: TGTGCCAGCAGCTTAGAAGACTTGGTCTACGAGCAGTACTTC.

This clonotype was seen only a few times. The rearrangement uses TRBV18 and TRBJ2-1, with D tentatively TRBD2 (5 bases). The CDR3 spans 13 residues. V dropped 3 bases and J dropped 5 bases, with 8 bases sitting between them. Germline V gives CDR1 KGHSH, CDR2 LQKENI. CDR3 loop: CASSPETNNEQFF. The CDR3, as DNA: TGTGCCAGCTCACCCGAGACTAACAATGAGCAGTTCTTC.

Concerning this clonotype itself: At one end the junction does not follow the germline gene, possibly because of a read error. The J gene is TRBJ2-7, the V gene TRBV28; D is possibly TRBD2 (5 bases). CDR1 MDHEN and CDR2 SYDVKM come from the germline V gene. The CDR3 runs 15 residues. CDR3 region: CASTPMVWRSYKQYF. CDR3 nucleotides: TGTGCCAGCACCCCTATGGTTTGGAGGTCCTACAAGCAGTACTTC.

This clonotype was counted a few times. The DNA is left out, because the CDR3 cannot be placed on it with certainty; the CDR3 is given as TCRdb lists it. The chain carries TRBV6-2 or TRBV6-3 and TRBJ2-6. The CDR3 contains 15 residues when both ends are counted. Looked up from germline, CDR1 is MNHEY and CDR2 is SVGEGT. The CDR3 protein is CASSSSGSGANVLTF.

This rearrangement joins TRBV4-2 to TRBJ2-1; D is ambiguous. The CDR3 covers 14 residues. V was shortened by 0 bases and J by 10 bases, with 13 bases between the two germline ends. The germline gives CDR1 LGHNA, CDR2 YNFKEQ. The CDR3 DNA reads TGTGCCAGCAGCCAAGAGGAAGGCTCTCGGGAGCAGTTCTTC. Encoded protein: CASSQEEGSREQFF.

The chain uses TRBV5-1 and TRBJ2-3; 13 bases match TRBD2. Per the germline V gene, CDR1 is SGHRS and CDR2 is YFSETQ. This CDR3 has 16 amino acids. The V segment lost 3 bases and the J segment 2 bases; nucleotides outside the gene matches: 3. CDR3 amino acids: CASSWGTSGNTDTQYF. DNA of the CDR3: TGCGCCAGCAGCTGGGGGACTAGCGGGAACACAGATACGCAGTATTTT.

In the case of this clonotype: The junction shows a germline mismatch at one end, possibly a read error. The chain recombines TRBV11-2 with TRBJ1-2; no clear D gene. CDR1 and CDR2 (germline): SGHAT, FQNNGV. The CDR3 sequence is 15 residues long. The CDR3 region is CASSFYSHADYGYTF. CDR3 in DNA: TGTGCCAGCAGCTTCTATTCGCACGCGGACTATGGCTATACCTTC.

This clonotype was observed many times. The V and J genes are TRBV7-2 and TRBJ1-1, with D unclear. Germline-derived CDR1 and CDR2 are SGHTA and FQGNSA. V shed 5 bases and J shed 0 bases, with 7 bases lying between them. The CDR3 covers 13 residues. The CDR3 is CASSPSVNTEAFF. The DNA of the CDR3 is TGTGCCAGCAGCCCTTCGGTGAACACTGAAGCTTTCTTT.

This clonotype turned up a few times. The chain joins TRBV25-1 to TRBJ2-3, with D maybe TRBD2 (6 bases). Germline CDR1 is MGHDK and CDR2 is SYGVNS. V shed 5 bases and J shed 3 bases, with 12 bases lying between them. The CDR3 is 14 residues long. In nucleotides, the CDR3 is TGTGCCAGCAGTCCCGCGGGAAATACAGATACGCAGTATTTT. Amino acids: CASSPAGNTDTQYF.

This clonotype was seen a single time. The chain has TRBV7-9 and TRBJ2-7; no reliable D call. V was trimmed by 2 bases and J by 7 bases, leaving 9 bases between them. The CDR3 runs 12 residues. The germline CDR1 and CDR2 sequences are SEHNR and FQNEAQ (reference sequence). This CDR3 is CASSLSRNEQYF. The DNA for the CDR3 is TGTGCCAGCAGCTTAAGCCGTAATGAGCAGTACTTC. Filled out from reference TRBV7-9 and TRBJ2-7, the complete variable domain reads DTGVSQNPRHKITKRGQNVTFRCDPISEHNRLYWYRQTLGQGPEFLTYFQNEAQLEKSRLLSDRFSAERPKGSFSTLEIQRTEQGDSAMYLCASSLSRNEQYFGPGTRLTVT.

This chain links TRBV28 with TRBJ1-1; TRBD1 might be the D (6 bases). Germline loops: CDR1 MDHEN, CDR2 SYDVKM. CDR3 length equals 14 residues. V was clipped by 3 bases and J by 0 bases, with 8 bases between them. The CDR3 nucleotides are TGTGCCAGCAGTTTCGGGACAATGAACACTGAAGCTTTCTTT. Amino acid sequence: CASSFGTMNTEAFF.

With respect to this clonotype: This may be a read error, as it is one base from a much larger clone. This chain joins TRBV27 and TRBJ2-7, with 7 nucleotides matching TRBD1. Germline CDR1 reads MNHEY; CDR2 reads SMNVEV (reference sequence). The CDR3 sequence is 12 residues long. CDR3 sequence (DNA): TGTGCCAACAGTTTCCAGGGGGTTGAGCAGTACTTC. It translates to CANSFQGVEQYF.

The chain recombines TRBV5-1 with TRBJ1-4, with 9 positions matching TRBD1. V was pared by 0 bases and J by 7 bases, with 4 bases of the junction left unmatched. CDR3 length equals 15 residues. Germline V gives CDR1 SGHRS, CDR2 YFSETQ. The CDR3 is CASSLATDRGEKLFF. As DNA, the CDR3 is TGCGCCAGCAGCTTGGCCACGGACAGGGGTGAAAAACTGTTTTTT.

In its sample, this clonotype was seen a few times. The chain employs TRBV12-3 or TRBV12-4 and TRBJ2-3; 7 positions agree with TRBD2. This CDR3 is built from 14 residues. V was clipped by 3 bases and J by 1 base; unmatched bases: 1. The DNA for the CDR3 is TGTGCCAGCAGTTTCGCGGGGGGCACAGATACGCAGTATTTT. Its translation: CASSFAGGTDTQYF.

The DNA of the CDR3 is TGCAGCGCCCAGGGGCAAAGCGGTCAGCCCCAGCATTTT. Its protein product is CSAQGQSGQPQHF. J is TRBJ1-5 and V is TRBV20-1, with D possibly being TRBD1 (6 bases). Germline V gives CDR1 DFQATT, CDR2 SNEGSKA (reference sequence). The CDR3 covers 13 residues.

This clonotype was detected a few times. The V gene is TRBV15, the J gene TRBJ1-1; a weak D match, TRBD1 (5 bases). With 0 bases removed from V and 9 bases from J, the gap between germline ends came to 8 bases. The germline V gene has CDR1 LNHNV and CDR2 YYDKDF (reference sequence). The CDR3 consists of 12 residues. As DNA, the CDR3 is TGTGCCACCAGCAGAGAGGGGCAGAAAGCTTTCTTT. Its translation: CATSREGQKAFF.

This rearrangement joins TRBV20-1 to TRBJ2-6, with TRBD1 matching over 9 bases. Unmatched junction bases numbered 6, after V lost 6 bases and J lost 0 bases. CDR1 DFQATT and CDR2 SNEGSKA come from the germline V gene (reference sequence). The CDR3 spans 16 residues. The CDR3 reads CSANRGPNSGANVLTF. CDR3 DNA sequence: TGCAGTGCCAACAGGGGGCCTAACTCTGGGGCCAACGTCCTGACTTTC.

Comments on this clonotype: Just one base apart from a much larger clone, this may be a read error. This sequence joins TRBV28 and TRBJ2-3; 7 bases line up with TRBD1. CDR1 and CDR2 from the germline V gene are MDHEN and SYDVKM. CDR3 length: 15 residues. After removal of 2 bases from V and 4 bases from J, the junction contained 6 bases not matched to a gene. Here the CDR3 reads CASSLNRQGSDTQYF. Written as DNA, the CDR3 is TGTGCCAGCAGTTTAAACCGACAGGGATCAGATACGCAGTATTTT.

This clonotype appeared once. A much larger clonotype is one base distant, so this may be a read error. V gene TRBV6-1 combines with J gene TRBJ2-1; 13 bases are a match to TRBD2. The CDR3 spans 16 residues. Germline V gives CDR1 MNHNS, CDR2 SASEGT. The CDR3 DNA reads as TGTGCCAGCAGTCCTTTACTAGCGGGAGGGCCGGGGGAGCAGCTCTTC. Its protein product is CASSPLLAGGPGEQLF.

The chain couples TRBV20-1 to TRBJ2-1; D is unclear. The V gene lost 3 bases and the J gene lost 9 bases, with 6 bases spanning the gap. Germline CDR1 and CDR2: DFQATT and SNEGSKA (reference sequence). CDR3 length equals 10 residues. CDR3: CSARGFEQFF. The DNA of the CDR3 is TGCAGTGCTAGGGGCTTTGAGCAGTTCTTC.

As for this clonotype: Just one base apart from a much larger clone, this may be a read error. This sequence joins TRBV28 and TRBJ2-1; TRBD1 is a possible D gene (5 bases). V was clipped by 5 bases and J by 8 bases, with 13 bases between them. Germline lookup yields CDR1 MDHEN and CDR2 SYDVKM. This CDR3 region has 13 residues. CDR3 DNA: TGTGCCAGCAGTACCCTTAGGGGATATGAGCAGTTCTTC. It translates to CASSTLRGYEQFF.

A word on this clonotype: A much bigger clone sits one base away, suggesting this may be a read error. The chain recombines TRBV6-5 with TRBJ2-1; D possibly corresponds to TRBD2 (6 bases). Germline-derived CDR1 and CDR2 are MNHEY and SVGAGI. V lost 8 bases and J 7 bases, leaving 21 bases between the germline ends. This CDR3 has 15 residues. The CDR3 spells CASSSTRGRTNEQFF. Written as DNA, the CDR3 is TGTGCCAGCTCTTCGACTAGAGGGAGAACGAATGAGCAGTTCTTC.